The TCR beta chain described here comes from a study of blood T cell repertoires in COVID-19. The overall study: Researchers got acute and convalescent COVID-19 samples from the United States, Italy and Spain. PBMCs, B-cell-depleted T cells, or T cells were the source of the cDNA or gDNA that made up the material.

Authors' methods: Nucleated cell counts were estimated from reference gene primer amplification. Here immunoSEQ multiplex PCR was the method, and the copy in TCRdb shows in-frame clones only, minus some. V and J calls and clone size are those listed in that table; D and trimming were worked out from the DNA. The table has about 190,000 clones, just under 85% seen once; the top ten hold 5.1%. The CDR3 consists of 12 residues. The germline CDR1 and CDR2 sequences are MNHNY and SVGAGI (reference sequence). The V end lost 6 bases, the J end lost 6 bases, and 8 bases lay between the germline ends. The sample consisted of peripheral blood. The clonotype originates from a woman in her seventies with active or convalescent COVID-19. The chain links TRBV6-6 to TRBJ2-2; D perhaps matches TRBD2 (5 bases). In DNA form, the CDR3 reads TGTGCCAGCAGGGACTCCGCCGGGGAGCTGTTTTTT. Translated, it gives CASRDSAGELFF.